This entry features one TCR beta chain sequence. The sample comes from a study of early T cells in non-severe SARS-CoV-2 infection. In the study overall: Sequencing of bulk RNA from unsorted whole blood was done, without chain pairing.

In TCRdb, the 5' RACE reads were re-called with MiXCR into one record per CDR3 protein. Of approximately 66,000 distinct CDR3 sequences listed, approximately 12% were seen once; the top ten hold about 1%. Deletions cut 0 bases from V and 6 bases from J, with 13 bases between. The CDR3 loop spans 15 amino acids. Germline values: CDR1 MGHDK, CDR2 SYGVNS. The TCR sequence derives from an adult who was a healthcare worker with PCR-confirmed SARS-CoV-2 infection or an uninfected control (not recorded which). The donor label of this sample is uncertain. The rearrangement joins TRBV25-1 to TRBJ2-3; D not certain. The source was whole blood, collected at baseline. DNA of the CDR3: TGTGCCAGCAGTGAATACGAGTTGGCTTCGGATACGCAGTATTTT. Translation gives CASSEYELASDTQYF.